The clone carrying this T cell receptor beta chain was seen a handful of times. This sample stems from a study of T-cell memory formation after mild COVID-19. Study-wide context: TCR clusters were mostly confined to one donor each.

TCRdb called the 5' RACE reads again in MiXCR, with one record for every CDR3 protein. The sample has approximately 300,000 distinct CDR3 sequences, about 16% seen once. CDR1 is DFQATT, CDR2 SNEGSKA, per germline (reference sequence). The CDR3 is 16 residues long. The V end lost 0 bases, the J end lost 5 bases, and 17 bases lay between the germline ends. This TCR was sampled from a man aged 18-30 years who had mild COVID-19 (a few samples of this study predate the infection). Cell type and time point are not known. The sample comprised PBMCs or a T cell subset sorted from them (not recorded which). The rearrangement uses TRBV20-1 and TRBJ2-1, with D possibly called TRBD1 or TRBD2 (7 bases each). CDR3 nucleotides: TGCAGTGCTAGAGATGGGGAGGGACAGTCCCACAATGAGCAGTTCTTC. Translation: CSARDGEGQSHNEQFF.